The entry below gives a single T cell receptor (beta chain) sequence along with its context. Its target is not known. The PCR had 60 Vbeta and 13 Jbeta primers. This table comes from immunoSEQ multiplex PCR, and its TCRdb copy is limited to in-frame clones, with some not included. The repertoire holds about 190,000 clones, with around 88% as singletons. The data are from a study of cytomegalovirus exposure and HLA in healthy donors. Overall study context: For the approximately 430 genotyped donors, roughly 80% fell within the Caucasian-associated ancestry cluster. Study-wide findings and caveats: Several of the most significant clusters appeared linked to common viral pathogens, based on a later analysis.

The CDR3 contains 13 residues. V was trimmed by 3 bases and J by 8 bases, leaving 13 bases between them. Germline V CDR1 and CDR2: SGHTA, FQGTGA. The clonotype originates from a man aged 40-49 years in good health and CMV-seropositive. The chain uses TRBV7-3 and TRBJ1-2; weak D call: TRBD1 (5 bases). The sequencing sample was made of PBMCs. The CDR3 here is CASSLGDGSGYTF. The DNA for the CDR3 is TGTGCCAGCAGCTTGGGGGACGGGAGCGGCTACACCTTC.